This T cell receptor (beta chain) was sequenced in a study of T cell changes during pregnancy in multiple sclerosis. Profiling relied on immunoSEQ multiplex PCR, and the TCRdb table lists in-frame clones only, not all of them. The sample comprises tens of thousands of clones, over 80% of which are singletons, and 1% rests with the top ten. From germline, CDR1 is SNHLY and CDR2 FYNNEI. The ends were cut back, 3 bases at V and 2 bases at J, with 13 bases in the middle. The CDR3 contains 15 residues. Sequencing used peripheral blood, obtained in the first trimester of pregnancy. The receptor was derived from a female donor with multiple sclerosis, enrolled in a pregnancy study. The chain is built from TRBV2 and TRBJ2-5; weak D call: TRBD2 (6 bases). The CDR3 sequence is CASSETAGTQETQYF. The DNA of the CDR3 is TGTGCCAGCAGTGAGACGGCGGGGACTCAAGAGACCCAGTACTTC.